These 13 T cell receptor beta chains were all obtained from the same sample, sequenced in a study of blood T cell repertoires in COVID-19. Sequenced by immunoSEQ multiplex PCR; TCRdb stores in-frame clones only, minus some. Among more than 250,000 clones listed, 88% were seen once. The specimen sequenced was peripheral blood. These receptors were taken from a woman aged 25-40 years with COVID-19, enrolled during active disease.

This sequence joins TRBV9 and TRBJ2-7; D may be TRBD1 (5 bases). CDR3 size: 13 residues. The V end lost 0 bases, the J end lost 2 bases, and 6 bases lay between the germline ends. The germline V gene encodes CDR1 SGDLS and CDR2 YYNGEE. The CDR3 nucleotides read TGTGCCAGCAGCGTAGGGGGCCCCTACGAGCAGTACTTC. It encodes CASSVGGPYEQYF.

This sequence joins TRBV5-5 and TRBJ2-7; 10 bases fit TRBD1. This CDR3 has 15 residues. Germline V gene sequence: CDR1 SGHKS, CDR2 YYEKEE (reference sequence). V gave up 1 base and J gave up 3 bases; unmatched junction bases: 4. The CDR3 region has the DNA TGTGCCAGCAGCTTGATTGGGACAGGGGACTACGAGCAGTACTTC. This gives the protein CASSLIGTGDYEQYF.

CDR3 coding DNA: TGTGCCAGCAGTGCCTCCCGGTCTAGCAGGGAGGGGGACAATGAGCAGTTCTTC. Protein: CASSASRSSREGDNEQFF. This chain links TRBV28 with TRBJ2-1; D might be TRBD2 (7 bases). V lost 5 bases and J lost 5, with 25 bases in between. The CDR3 loop spans 18 amino acids. The germline gives CDR1 MDHEN, CDR2 SYDVKM.

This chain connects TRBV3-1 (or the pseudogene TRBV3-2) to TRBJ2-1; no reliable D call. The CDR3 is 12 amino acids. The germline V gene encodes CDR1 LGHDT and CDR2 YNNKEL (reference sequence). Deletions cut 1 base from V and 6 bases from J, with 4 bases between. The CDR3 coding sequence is TGTGCCAGCAGCCAAGCGTCCAATGAGCAGTTCTTC. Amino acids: CASSQASNEQFF.

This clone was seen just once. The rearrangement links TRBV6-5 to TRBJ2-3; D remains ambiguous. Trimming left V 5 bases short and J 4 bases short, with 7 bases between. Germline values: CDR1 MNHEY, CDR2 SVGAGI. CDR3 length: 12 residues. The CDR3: CASSRVADTQYF. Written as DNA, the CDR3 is TGTGCCAGCAGTCGAGTGGCAGATACGCAGTATTTT.

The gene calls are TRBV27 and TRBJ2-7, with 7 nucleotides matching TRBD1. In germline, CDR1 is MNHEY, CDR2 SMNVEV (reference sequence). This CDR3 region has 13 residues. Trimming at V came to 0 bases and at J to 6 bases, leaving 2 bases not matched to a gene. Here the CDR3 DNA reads TGTGCCAGCAGTTTATCGAGACAGGGCGAGCAGTACTTC. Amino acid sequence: CASSLSRQGEQYF.

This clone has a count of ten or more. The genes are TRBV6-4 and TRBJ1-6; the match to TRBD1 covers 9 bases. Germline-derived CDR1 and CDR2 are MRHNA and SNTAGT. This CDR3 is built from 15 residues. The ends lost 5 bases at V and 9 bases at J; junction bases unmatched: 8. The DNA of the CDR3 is TGTGCCAGCAGTCACAGCCGGGACAGGGTTTCACCCCTCCACTTT. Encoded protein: CASSHSRDRVSPLHF.

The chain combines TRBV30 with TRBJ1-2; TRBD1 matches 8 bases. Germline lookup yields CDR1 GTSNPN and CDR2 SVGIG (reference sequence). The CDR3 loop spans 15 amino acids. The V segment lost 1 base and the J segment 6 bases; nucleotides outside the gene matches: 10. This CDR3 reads CAWSEGQGAFNGYTF. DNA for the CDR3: TGTGCCTGGAGTGAGGGTCAGGGGGCGTTTAATGGCTACACCTTC.

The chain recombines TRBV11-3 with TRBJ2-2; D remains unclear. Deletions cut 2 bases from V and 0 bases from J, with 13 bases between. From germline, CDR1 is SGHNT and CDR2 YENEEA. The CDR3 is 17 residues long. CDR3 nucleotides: TGTGCCAGCAGCTTATTGCTCGGCAGCGCGAACACCGGGGAGCTGTTTTTT. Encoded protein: CASSLLLGSANTGELFF.

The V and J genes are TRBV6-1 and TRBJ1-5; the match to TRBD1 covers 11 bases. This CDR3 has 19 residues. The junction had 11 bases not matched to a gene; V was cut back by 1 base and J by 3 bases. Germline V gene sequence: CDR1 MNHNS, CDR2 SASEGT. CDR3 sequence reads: CASSEGTGGSSLTNQPQHF. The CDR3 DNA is TGTGCCAGCAGTGAAGGGACAGGGGGCAGCTCCCTTACCAATCAGCCCCAGCATTTT.

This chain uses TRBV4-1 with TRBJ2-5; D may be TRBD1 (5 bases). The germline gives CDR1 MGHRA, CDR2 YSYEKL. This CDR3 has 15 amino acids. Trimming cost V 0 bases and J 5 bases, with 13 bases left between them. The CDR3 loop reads CASSQESTGMETQYF. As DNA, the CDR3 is TGCGCCAGCAGCCAAGAGTCTACAGGTATGGAGACCCAGTACTTC.

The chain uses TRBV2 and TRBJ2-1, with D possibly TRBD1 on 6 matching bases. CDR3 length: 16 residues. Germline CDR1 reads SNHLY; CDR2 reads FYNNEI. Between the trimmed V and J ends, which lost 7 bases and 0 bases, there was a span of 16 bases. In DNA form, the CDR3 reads TGTGCCAGCACCCCTTGGGGGCAGGGCTCCTACAATGAGCAGTTCTTC. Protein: CASTPWGQGSYNEQFF.

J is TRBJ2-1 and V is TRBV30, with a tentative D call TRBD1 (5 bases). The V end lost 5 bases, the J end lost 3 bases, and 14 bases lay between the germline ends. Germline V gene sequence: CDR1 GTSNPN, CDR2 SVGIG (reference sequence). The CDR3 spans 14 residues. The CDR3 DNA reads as TGTGCCTGGGCCACAGGTACAGACTACAATGAGCAGTTCTTC. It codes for CAWATGTDYNEQFF. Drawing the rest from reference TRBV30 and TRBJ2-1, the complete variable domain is SQTIHQWPATLVQPVGSPLSLECTVEGTSNPNLYWYRQAAGRGLQLLFYSVGIGQISSEVPQNLSASRPQDRQFILSSKKLLLSDSGFYLCAWATGTDYNEQFFGPGTRLTVL.